This T cell receptor (beta chain) was found in a study of T cells in Graves' hyperthyroidism and ophthalmopathy. This clonotype was counted a few times. The V segment lost 6 bases and the J segment 6 bases; nucleotides outside the gene matches: 8. Germline-derived CDR1 and CDR2 are MNHEY and SVGEGT. The CDR3 runs 14 residues. Authors of the study amplified TCR beta CDR3 regions from RNA transcripts. Researchers ran a first-round RT-PCR on the TCR CDR3 using the HTBI primer set. TCRdb redid the calling of the multiplex PCR reads with MiXCR, one entry per CDR3 protein. The sample lists about half a million distinct CDR3 sequences, 15% to 20% occurring once.

The chain couples TRBV6-2 or TRBV6-3 to TRBJ1-5, with TRBD1 matching over 7 bases. This TCR was sampled from a woman in her thirties with Graves' ophthalmopathy. Sequenced input: blood. CDR3 coding DNA: TGTGCCAGCAGGTTTAGAGGGGGCGGTCAGCCCCAGCATTTT. The encoded protein is CASRFRGGGQPQHF.